These 8 T cell receptor delta chains came from one sample sequenced in a study of gamma-delta T cells after stem cell transplantation. TCRdb re-processed the RT-PCR reads using CATT. The sample has about 1,300 delta-chain clones, around 2% seen once; the top ten hold around 60%. Specimen: gamma-delta T cells. Every receptor here comes from a human donor. It is not recorded whose cells these are; they may come from a transplant donor.

This clone appeared a few times. A far bigger clonotype differs at one base, so this is likely a read error. The sample carries other DNA sequences with the same CDR3. V usage is TRDV2 and J usage is TRDJ1; no definite D call. There are 16 residues in the CDR3. CDR1 and CDR2 (germline): GEAIGNYY, EKD. CDR3 nucleotides: TGCGCCTGTGACACCGTCGGGACTACTAACACCGATAAACTCATCTTT. Translation gives CACDTVGTTNTDKLIF.

Worth noting for this clone: This DNA translates differently at residue 6 from the TCRdb protein, which is that of a much larger clone; a read error is likely, and the protein shown is the DNA's own translation. The rearrangement links TRDV2 to TRDJ1, with 9 bases that match TRDD3. Per germline, CDR1 GEAIGNYY and CDR2 EKD. V trimming: 1 base; J trimming: 0 bases; junction bases outside the gene matches: 11. This CDR3 is built from 18 residues. The chain's CDR3 is CACDTVAGGSPYTDKLIF. The CDR3 coding sequence is TGTGCCTGTGACACGGTCGCTGGGGGATCCCCGTACACCGATAAACTCATCTTT.

The V call is TRDV2, the J call TRDJ1; D tentatively fits TRDD2 or TRDD3 (9 bases each). The CDR3 is 19 residues long. Germline loops: CDR1 GEAIGNYY, CDR2 EKD. V dropped 1 base and J dropped 2 bases, with 25 bases sitting between them. CDR3 protein: CACDTVGLPTGGLTDKLIF. DNA of the CDR3: TGTGCCTGTGACACTGTGGGCCTTCCTACTGGGGGACTTACCGATAAACTCATCTTT.

Of note for this clone: A far bigger clonotype differs at one base, so this is likely a read error. The V call is TRDV2, the J call TRDJ1, with D hard to call. The CDR3 runs 14 residues. Trimming shortened V by 3 bases and J by 1 base, and 11 bases separated the two germline ends. Germline V gene sequence: CDR1 GEAIGNYY, CDR2 EKD. This CDR3 reads CACDGPGFTDKLIF. Written as DNA, the CDR3 is TGTGCCTGTGACGGACCGGGGTTCACCGATAAACTCATCTTT.

This clone was seen more than once but under ten times. The likely explanation is a read error, given a far larger clone one base away. Distinct nucleotide sequences in the sample also encode this CDR3. The rearrangement uses TRDV2 and TRDJ1, with 13 bases aligning to TRDD3. Germline assignment: CDR1 GEAIGNYY and CDR2 EKD. With 4 bases clipped from V and 5 bases from J, the junction kept 6 bases outside the gene matches. The CDR3 has 15 amino acids. This chain's CDR3 is CACDLLGDTADKLIF. CDR3 DNA sequence: TGTGCCTGTGATTTACTGGGGGATACGGCAGATAAACTCATCTTT.

This clone was detected a few times. A read error is the likely source, as a far larger clone sits one nucleotide away. Other DNA sequences in this sample translate to the same CDR3. This chain joins TRDV1 and TRDJ2; 11 nucleotides align to TRDD3. The ends lost 4 bases at V and 6 bases at J; junction bases unmatched: 22. From germline, CDR1 is TSWWSYY and CDR2 QGS. The CDR3 covers 21 residues. DNA for the CDR3: TGTGCTCTTGGGGGAAAACTACTTGCTGGGGGATACAAGCGGAAGGCAGCACAACTCTTCTTT. Residues: CALGGKLLAGGYKRKAAQLFF.

This clone was counted many times. Other DNA sequences in the sample encode the same CDR3. The V gene is TRDV2, the J gene TRDJ1, with 13 bases that match TRDD3. Germline V gene data show CDR1 as GEAIGNYY and CDR2 as EKD. The V gene end was trimmed by 4 bases and the J gene end by 1 base; junction bases not matched to a gene: 17. The CDR3 consists of 20 residues. CDR3 nucleotide sequence: TGTGCCTGTGAAAGACTCGTACTGGGGGATACGCCTACGGGCACCGATAAACTCATCTTT. Amino acids: CACERLVLGDTPTGTDKLIF.

Concerning this clone itself: Mismatch with germline at one junction end may stem from a read error. This sequence joins TRDV2 and TRDJ3; a possible D gene is TRDD3 (6 bases). The CDR3 runs to 19 residues. Per the germline V gene, CDR1 is GEAIGNYY and CDR2 is EKD. CDR3 bases: TGTGCCTGTGACACCCTACTGGGAAAAAGCTCCTGGGACACCCGGCAGACGTTTTTC. It is translated as CACDTLLGKSSWDTRQTFF.